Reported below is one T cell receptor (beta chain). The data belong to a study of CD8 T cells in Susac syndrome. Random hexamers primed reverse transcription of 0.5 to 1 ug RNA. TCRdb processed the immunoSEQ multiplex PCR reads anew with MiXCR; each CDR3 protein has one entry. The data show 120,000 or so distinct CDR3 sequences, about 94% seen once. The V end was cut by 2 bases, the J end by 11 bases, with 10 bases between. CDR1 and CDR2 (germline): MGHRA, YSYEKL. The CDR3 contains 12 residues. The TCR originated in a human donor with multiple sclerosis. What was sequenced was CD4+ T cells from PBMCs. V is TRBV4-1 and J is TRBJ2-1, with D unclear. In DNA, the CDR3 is TGCGCCAGCAGCCAACTGGGAATCCAGCAGTTCTTC. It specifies CASSQLGIQQFF.